Listed below are T cell receptor beta chains from one sample, sequenced in a study of blood T cell repertoires in COVID-19. Measured with immunoSEQ multiplex PCR; TCRdb has only the in-frame clones, and not every one. The sample has around 20,000 clones, 87% seen once. Material for sequencing was peripheral blood. These receptors were obtained from a human donor in a cohort sampled during active COVID-19. Each CDR3 is given with its conserved first and last residue. Fields, in order: D gene, J gene, V gene, clone size, CDR3 protein, CDR3 DNA. The D gene is left open where the match is weak. Clone size appears in some rows only: once, few, many, or a class for an expanded clone.

>TRBD1|TRBJ2-2|TRBV7-3|NA
CASSLGQGAGELFF
TGTGCCAGCAGCTTAGGACAGGGGGCTGGGGAGCTGTTTTTT
>TRBD1|TRBJ2-7|TRBV7-9|NA
CASSWDSTYEQYF
TGTGCCAGCAGCTGGGACAGTACCTACGAGCAGTACTTC
>NA|TRBJ1-1|TRBV30|NA
CAWRIQGGSEAFF
TGTGCCTGGAGAATACAGGGTGGGTCTGAAGCTTTCTTT
>NA|TRBJ2-7|TRBV5-6|NA
CASSPPGGKAYEQYF
TGTGCCAGCAGCCCGCCGGGGGGCAAAGCCTACGAGCAGTACTTC
>TRBD1|TRBJ1-5|TRBV19|NA
CASSQRETGAWQPQHF
TGTGCCAGTAGCCAAAGGGAGACAGGGGCCTGGCAGCCCCAGCATTTT
>NA|TRBJ1-5|TRBV6-2/TRBV6-3|NA
CASSHRDNRHF
TGTGCCAGCAGCCACCGGGACAACCGGCATTTT
>NA|TRBJ2-3|TRBV28|NA
CASRGHGQFTDTQYF
TGTGCCAGCAGGGGGCATGGACAGTTCACAGATACGCAGTATTTT
>NA|TRBJ2-7|TRBV29-1|NA
CSVVTELEQYF
TGCAGCGTTGTGACTGAACTCGAGCAGTACTTC
>NA|TRBJ1-1|TRBV28|once
CASCSGGVRSGNTEAFF
TGTGCCAGCTGCTCGGGGGGCGTGAGGTCCGGGAACACTGAAGCTTTCTTT
>TRBD1|TRBJ1-4|TRBV5-1|NA
CASQPTGGLEKLFF
TGCGCCAGCCAACCTACAGGGGGTCTTGAAAAACTGTTTTTT
>TRBD1|TRBJ2-7|TRBV7-9|NA
CASSPRQGTEQYF
TGTGCCAGCAGCCCTCGACAGGGGACAGAGCAGTACTTC
>TRBD2|TRBJ2-5|TRBV9|NA
CASSVGGRALETQYF
TGTGCCAGCAGCGTAGGCGGGAGGGCCTTGGAGACCCAGTACTTC
>TRBD2|TRBJ2-7|TRBV5-1|NA
CASSPGLAGGLLSYEQYF
TGCGCCAGCAGCCCCGGACTAGCGGGAGGTCTACTCTCCTACGAGCAGTACTTC
>NA|TRBJ2-3|TRBV27|NA
CASRGVSGTDTQYF
TGTGCCAGCAGGGGGGTAAGCGGGACAGATACGCAGTATTTT
>NA|TRBJ1-1|TRBV9|NA
CASSVVRGAEAFF
TGTGCCAGCAGCGTAGTTCGAGGAGCTGAAGCTTTCTTT
>TRBD1|TRBJ2-3|TRBV24-1|NA
CATSDITGGPDTQYF
TGTGCCACCAGTGATATAACAGGGGGTCCAGATACGCAGTATTTT
>TRBD2|TRBJ2-3|TRBV7-3|NA
CASSRGLAGESDTQYF
TGTGCCAGCAGCCGGGGACTAGCGGGAGAGTCAGATACGCAGTATTTT
>TRBD2|TRBJ2-2|TRBV4-3|NA
CASSQEIVGLAAFANTGELFF
TGCGCCAGCAGCCAAGAGATAGTAGGACTAGCGGCATTCGCGAACACCGGGGAGCTGTTTTTT
>NA|TRBJ2-2|TRBV29-1|once
CSAQSDGLVNTGELFF
TGCAGCGCCCAAAGCGATGGCCTCGTGAACACCGGGGAGCTGTTTTTT
>TRBD2|TRBJ2-7|TRBV6-5|NA
CASKLAGGFYEQYF
TGTGCCAGCAAACTAGCGGGAGGGTTCTACGAGCAGTACTTC
>TRBD2|TRBJ2-5|TRBV5-1|NA
CASSPGTSGGWGETQYF
TGCGCCAGCAGCCCCGGGACTAGCGGGGGTTGGGGAGAGACCCAGTACTTC
>TRBD2|TRBJ2-5|TRBV7-2|NA
CASSLARGAKETQYF
TGTGCCAGCAGCTTAGCGCGGGGGGCGAAAGAGACCCAGTACTTC
>TRBD1|TRBJ1-4|TRBV18|NA
CASSQGQGVEKLFF
TGTGCCAGCTCACAAGGACAGGGGGTAGAAAAACTGTTTTTT
>TRBD1|TRBJ2-3|TRBV11-3|NA
CASSLGQGARTDTQYF
TGTGCCAGCAGCTTAGGACAGGGGGCGCGAACAGATACGCAGTATTTT
>TRBD2|TRBJ2-1|TRBV5-1|NA
CASSSPATSRTSGSYNEQFF
TGCGCCAGCAGCTCACCCGCGACCTCACGCACGAGCGGGAGTTACAATGAGCAGTTCTTC
>TRBD1|TRBJ1-4|TRBV7-2|NA
CASSYQGVGKLFF
TGTGCCAGCAGTTACCAGGGGGTGGGGAAACTGTTTTTT